Included here is one T cell receptor (beta chain) sequence, with context. The antigen is unknown. This sample is drawn from a study of CXCR3-negative and CXCR3-positive naive CD8 T cells. Whole-study results and caveats: CXCR3-expressing naive cells carried TRB CDR3s more hydrophobic than those of CXCR3-negative naive cells.

In preparing the TRB cDNA libraries, 5' RACE with UMI labels was used. Reprocessing the 5' RACE reads, TCRdb reports a single entry for every CDR3 protein and omits DNA. This table lists tens of thousands of distinct CDR3 sequences. Triplicate roughly 300,000-cell sorts were made of each CD8+ T cell subset. This TCR was sampled from a human donor in good health. Some clones in this sample may be carry-over from other donors' samples. Sequencing used naive CXCR3+ CD8+ T cells from blood. This sample's subset: CD45RO-CCR7+CD27+CD95- naive CD8+ T cells expressing CXCR3 (TNR3+).

CDR3 protein: CASSPLAAGGLGEQFF. The chain uses TRBV27 and TRBJ2-1; TCRdb calls TRBD2, which cannot be checked without DNA. CDR3 length: 16 amino acids. CDR1 is MNHEY and CDR2 is SMNVEV in the germline V gene (reference sequence).